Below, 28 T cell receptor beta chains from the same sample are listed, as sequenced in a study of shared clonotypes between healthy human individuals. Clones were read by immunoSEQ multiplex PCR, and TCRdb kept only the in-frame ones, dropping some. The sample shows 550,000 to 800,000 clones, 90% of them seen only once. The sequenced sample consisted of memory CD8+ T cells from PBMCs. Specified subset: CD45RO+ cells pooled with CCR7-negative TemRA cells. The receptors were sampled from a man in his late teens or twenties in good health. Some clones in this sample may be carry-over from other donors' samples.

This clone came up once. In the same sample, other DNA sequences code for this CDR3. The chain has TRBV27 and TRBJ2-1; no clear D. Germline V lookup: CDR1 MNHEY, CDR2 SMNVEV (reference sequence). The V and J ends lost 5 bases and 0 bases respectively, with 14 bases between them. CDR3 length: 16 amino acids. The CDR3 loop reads CASSLLSPTSYNEQFF. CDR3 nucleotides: TGTGCCAGCAGTCTCCTAAGCCCTACCTCCTACAATGAGCAGTTCTTC.

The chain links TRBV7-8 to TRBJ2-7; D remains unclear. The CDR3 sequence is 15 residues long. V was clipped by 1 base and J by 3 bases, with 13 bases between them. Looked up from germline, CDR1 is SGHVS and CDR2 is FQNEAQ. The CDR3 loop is CASSLEGSWDYEQYF. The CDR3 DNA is TGTGCCAGCAGCTTAGAAGGAAGCTGGGACTACGAGCAGTACTTC.

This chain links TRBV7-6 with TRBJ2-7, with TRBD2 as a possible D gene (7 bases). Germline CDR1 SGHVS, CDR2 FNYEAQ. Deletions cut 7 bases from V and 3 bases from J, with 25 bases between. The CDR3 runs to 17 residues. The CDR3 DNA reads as TGTGCCAGCACCCGGGGGCCGAGGGTAGCGGGCGTCTACGAGCAGTACTTC. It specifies CASTRGPRVAGVYEQYF.

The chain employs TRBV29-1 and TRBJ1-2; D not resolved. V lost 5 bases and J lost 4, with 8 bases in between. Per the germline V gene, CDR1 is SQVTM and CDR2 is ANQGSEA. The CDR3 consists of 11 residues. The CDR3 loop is CSVLGSYGYTF. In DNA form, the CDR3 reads TGCAGCGTTTTAGGTTCCTATGGCTACACCTTC.

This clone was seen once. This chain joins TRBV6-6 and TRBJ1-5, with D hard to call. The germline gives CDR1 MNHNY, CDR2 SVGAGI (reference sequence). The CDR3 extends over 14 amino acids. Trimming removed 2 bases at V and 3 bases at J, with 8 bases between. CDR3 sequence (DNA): TGTGCCAGCAGTTACCTGGACTTCAATCAGCCCCAGCATTTT. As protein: CASSYLDFNQPQHF.

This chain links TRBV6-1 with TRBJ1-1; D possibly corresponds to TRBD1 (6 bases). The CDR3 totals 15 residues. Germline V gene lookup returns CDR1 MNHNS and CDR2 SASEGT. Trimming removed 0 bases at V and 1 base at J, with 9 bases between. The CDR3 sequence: CASSEAGTTNTEAFF. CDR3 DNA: TGTGCCAGCAGTGAAGCGGGGACAACGAACACTGAAGCTTTCTTT.

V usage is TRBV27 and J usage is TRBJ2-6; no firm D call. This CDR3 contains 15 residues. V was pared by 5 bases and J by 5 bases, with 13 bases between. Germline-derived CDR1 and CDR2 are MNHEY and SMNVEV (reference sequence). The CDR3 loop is CASSPRQRWANVLTF. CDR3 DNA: TGTGCCAGCAGTCCCCGCCAGCGATGGGCCAACGTCCTGACTTTC.

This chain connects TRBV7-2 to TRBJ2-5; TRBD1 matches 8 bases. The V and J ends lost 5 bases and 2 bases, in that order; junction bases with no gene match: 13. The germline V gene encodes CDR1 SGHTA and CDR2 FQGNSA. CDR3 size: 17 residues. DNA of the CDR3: TGTGCCAGCAGCATCCTCCAGGCGGACAGGGCGCAAGAGACCCAGTACTTC. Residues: CASSILQADRAQETQYF.

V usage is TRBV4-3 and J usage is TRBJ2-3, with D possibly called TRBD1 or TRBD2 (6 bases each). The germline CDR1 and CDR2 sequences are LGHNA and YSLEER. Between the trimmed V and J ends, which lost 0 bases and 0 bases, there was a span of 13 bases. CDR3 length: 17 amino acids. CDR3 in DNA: TGCGCCAGCAGCCAAGAATTCGGGGGCCTAAGCACAGATACGCAGTATTTT. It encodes CASSQEFGGLSTDTQYF.

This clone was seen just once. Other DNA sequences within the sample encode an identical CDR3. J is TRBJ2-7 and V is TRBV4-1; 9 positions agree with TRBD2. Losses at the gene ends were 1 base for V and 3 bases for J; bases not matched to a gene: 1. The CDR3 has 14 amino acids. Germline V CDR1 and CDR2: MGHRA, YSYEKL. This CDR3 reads CASSQVTSGYEQYF. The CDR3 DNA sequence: TGCGCCAGCAGCCAAGTGACTAGCGGCTACGAGCAGTACTTC.

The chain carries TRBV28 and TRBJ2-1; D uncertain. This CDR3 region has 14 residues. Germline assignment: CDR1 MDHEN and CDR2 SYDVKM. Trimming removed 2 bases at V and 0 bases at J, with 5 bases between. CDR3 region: CASSLPSSYNEQFF. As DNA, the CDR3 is TGTGCCAGCAGTTTACCCAGCTCCTACAATGAGCAGTTCTTC.

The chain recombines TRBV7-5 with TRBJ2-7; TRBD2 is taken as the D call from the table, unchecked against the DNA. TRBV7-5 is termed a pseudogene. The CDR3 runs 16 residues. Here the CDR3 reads CVRSLQTSGRAYEQYF. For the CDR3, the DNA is TGTGTCAGAAGCTTACAGACTAGCGGGAGGGCCTACGAGCAGTACTTC.

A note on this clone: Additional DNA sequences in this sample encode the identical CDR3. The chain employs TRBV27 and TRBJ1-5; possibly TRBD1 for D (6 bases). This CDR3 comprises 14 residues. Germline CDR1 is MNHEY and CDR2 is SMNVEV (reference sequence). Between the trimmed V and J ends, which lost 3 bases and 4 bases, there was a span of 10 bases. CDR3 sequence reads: CASSLGARNQPQHF. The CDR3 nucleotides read TGTGCCAGCAGTTTGGGGGCACGGAATCAGCCCCAGCATTTT.

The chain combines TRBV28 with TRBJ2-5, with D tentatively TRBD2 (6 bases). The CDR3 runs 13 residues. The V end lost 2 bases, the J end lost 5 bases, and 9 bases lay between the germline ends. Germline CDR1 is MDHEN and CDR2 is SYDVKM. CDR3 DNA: TGTGCCAGCAGTTTAAGTCTAGCGGAGACCCAGTACTTC. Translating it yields CASSLSLAETQYF.

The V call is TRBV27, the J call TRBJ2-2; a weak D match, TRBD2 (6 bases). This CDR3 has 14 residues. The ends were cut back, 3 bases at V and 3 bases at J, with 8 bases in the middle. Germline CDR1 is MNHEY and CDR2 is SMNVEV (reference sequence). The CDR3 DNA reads TGTGCCAGCAGTTTTAGCGGATACACCGGGGAGCTGTTTTTT. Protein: CASSFSGYTGELFF.

CDR3 bases: TGTGCCAGCAGCTTACAGGGCGACTACGAGCAGTACTTC. Its translation: CASSLQGDYEQYF. V is TRBV11-2 and J is TRBJ2-7, with a weak D call TRBD1 (5 bases). Germline V gives CDR1 SGHAT, CDR2 FQNNGV. Trimming stripped 2 bases from V and 3 bases from J, with 8 bases between. This CDR3 is built from 13 residues.

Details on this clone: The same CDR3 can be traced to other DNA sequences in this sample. The CDR3 region has the DNA TGTGCCACCAGCAGAGACCTGGGGGGAGCGACTGAAGCTTTCTTT. It encodes CATSRDLGGATEAFF. The V call is TRBV15, the J call TRBJ1-1; weak D call: TRBD1 (5 bases). V dropped 0 bases and J dropped 5 bases, with 13 bases sitting between them. The germline V gene encodes CDR1 LNHNV and CDR2 YYDKDF (reference sequence). The CDR3 runs to 15 residues.

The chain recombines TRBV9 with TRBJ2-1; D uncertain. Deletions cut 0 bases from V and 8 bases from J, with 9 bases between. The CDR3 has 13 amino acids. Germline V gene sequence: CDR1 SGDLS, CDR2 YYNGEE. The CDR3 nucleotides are TGTGCCAGCAGCGTAGATGGGAACGATGAGCAGTTCTTC. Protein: CASSVDGNDEQFF.

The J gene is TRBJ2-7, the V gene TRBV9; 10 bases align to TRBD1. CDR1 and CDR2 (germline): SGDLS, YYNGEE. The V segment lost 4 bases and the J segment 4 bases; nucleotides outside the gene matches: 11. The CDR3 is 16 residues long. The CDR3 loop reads CASSYAAGTGVYEQYF. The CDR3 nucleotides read TGTGCCAGCAGCTATGCAGCCGGGACAGGGGTTTACGAGCAGTACTTC.

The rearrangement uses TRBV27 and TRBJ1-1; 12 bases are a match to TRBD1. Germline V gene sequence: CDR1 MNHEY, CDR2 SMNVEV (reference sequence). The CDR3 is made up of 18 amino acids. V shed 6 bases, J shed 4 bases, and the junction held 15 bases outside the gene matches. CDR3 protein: CASSTIAGTGGAGTEAFF. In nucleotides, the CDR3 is TGTGCCAGCAGCACGATAGCAGGGACAGGGGGCGCCGGCACTGAAGCTTTCTTT.

The CDR3 here is CASSQGSPPLYEQYF. CDR3 sequence (DNA): TGCGCCAGCAGCCAAGGGTCGCCCCCACTATACGAGCAGTACTTC. V is TRBV4-1 and J is TRBJ2-7; no reliable D call. CDR1 and CDR2 (germline): MGHRA, YSYEKL. The CDR3 spans 15 residues. V lost 1 base to trimming and J lost 4 bases, with 14 bases between them.

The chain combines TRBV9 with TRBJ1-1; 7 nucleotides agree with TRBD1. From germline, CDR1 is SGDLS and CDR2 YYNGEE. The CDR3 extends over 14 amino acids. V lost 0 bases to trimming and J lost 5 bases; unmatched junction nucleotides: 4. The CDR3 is CASSVGDRETEAFF. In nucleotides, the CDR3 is TGTGCCAGCAGCGTAGGAGACAGGGAAACTGAAGCTTTCTTT.

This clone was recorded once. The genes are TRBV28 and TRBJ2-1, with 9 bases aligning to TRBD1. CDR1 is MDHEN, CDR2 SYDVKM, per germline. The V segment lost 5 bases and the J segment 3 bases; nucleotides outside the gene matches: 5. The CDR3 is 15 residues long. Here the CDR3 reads CASSARTGVYNEQFF. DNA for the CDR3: TGTGCCAGCAGTGCGAGGACAGGGGTCTACAATGAGCAGTTCTTC.

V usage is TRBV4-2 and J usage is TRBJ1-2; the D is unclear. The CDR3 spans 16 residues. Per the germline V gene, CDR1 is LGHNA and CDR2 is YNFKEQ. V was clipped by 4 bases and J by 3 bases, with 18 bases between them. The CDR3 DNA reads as TGTGCCAGCAGCCCGAGGGTCGGAGTGACCTACTATGGCTACACCTTC. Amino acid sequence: CASSPRVGVTYYGYTF.

Written as DNA, the CDR3 is TGTGCCAGCACCCTAGTAGAGAAGGAGACCCAGTACTTC. Translated, it gives CASTLVEKETQYF. The V call is TRBV7-9, the J call TRBJ2-5; D gene uncertain. The CDR3 totals 13 residues. With 7 bases removed from V and 5 bases from J, the gap between germline ends came to 14 bases. Germline V CDR1 and CDR2: SEHNR, FQNEAQ (reference sequence).

CDR3 in amino acids: CASSLDLVGDTEAFF. CDR3 DNA sequence: TGTGCCAGCAGCTTAGATCTAGTTGGGGACACTGAAGCTTTCTTT. V is TRBV7-8 and J is TRBJ1-1; D not resolved. The CDR3 is 15 amino acids. The germline V gene has CDR1 SGHVS and CDR2 FQNEAQ. Trimming removed 1 base at V and 3 bases at J, with 12 bases between.

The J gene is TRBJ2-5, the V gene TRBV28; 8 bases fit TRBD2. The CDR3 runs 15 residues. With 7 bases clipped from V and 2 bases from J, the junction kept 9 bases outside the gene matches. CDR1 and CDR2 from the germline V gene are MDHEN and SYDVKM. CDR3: CASTAFSGIQETQYF. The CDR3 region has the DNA TGTGCCAGCACCGCCTTTAGCGGGATTCAAGAGACCCAGTACTTC.

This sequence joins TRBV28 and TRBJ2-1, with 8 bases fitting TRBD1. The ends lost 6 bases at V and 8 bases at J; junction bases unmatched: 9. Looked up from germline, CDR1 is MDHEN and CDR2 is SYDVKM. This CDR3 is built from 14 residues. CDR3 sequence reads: CASSHRTGWDEQFF. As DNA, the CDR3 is TGTGCCAGCAGCCACCGGACAGGGTGGGATGAGCAGTTCTTC.